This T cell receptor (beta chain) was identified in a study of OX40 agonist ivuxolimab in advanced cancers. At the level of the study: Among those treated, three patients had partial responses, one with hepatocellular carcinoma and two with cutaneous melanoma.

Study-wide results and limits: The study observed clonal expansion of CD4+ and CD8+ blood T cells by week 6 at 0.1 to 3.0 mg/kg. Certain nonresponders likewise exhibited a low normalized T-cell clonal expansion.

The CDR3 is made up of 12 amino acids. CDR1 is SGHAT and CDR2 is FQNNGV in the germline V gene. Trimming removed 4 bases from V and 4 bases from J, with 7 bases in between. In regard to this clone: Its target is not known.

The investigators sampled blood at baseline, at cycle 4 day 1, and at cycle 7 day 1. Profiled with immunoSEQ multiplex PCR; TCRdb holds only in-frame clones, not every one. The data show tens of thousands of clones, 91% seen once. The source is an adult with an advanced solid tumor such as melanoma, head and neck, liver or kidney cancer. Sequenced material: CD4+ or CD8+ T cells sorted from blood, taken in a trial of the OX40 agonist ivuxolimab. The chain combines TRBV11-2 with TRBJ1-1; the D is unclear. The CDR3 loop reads CASSWAATEAFF. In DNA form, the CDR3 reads TGTGCCAGCAGCTGGGCGGCCACTGAAGCTTTCTTT.